This entry lists 23 T cell receptor beta chains sequenced from one sample in a study of response to subunit inactivated influenza vaccine. TCRdb analysed the RT-PCR reads with MiXCR anew, one entry per CDR3 protein. The sample lists just under 550,000 distinct CDR3 sequences, 20% to 25% seen once, with 2.5% to 3% in the top ten. The same data also went into a second study, on T cells expressing NK-cell markers. That work contributes: It was by 5'RACE template switching with UMIs that TCR beta cDNA was made.

The sequenced sample was CD4+ T cells sorted from PBMCs, obtained 12 days after vaccination. The receptors derive from a man aged 50 to 59 who received an inactivated influenza vaccine.

This clonotype was detected a few times. The chain recombines TRBV18 with TRBJ2-7, with TRBD1 identical over 7 bases. The CDR3 spans 14 residues. Germline loops: CDR1 KGHSH, CDR2 LQKENI. The V gene end was trimmed by 3 bases and the J gene end by 3 bases; junction bases not matched to a gene: 5. The CDR3 loop reads CASSPWGQYYEQYF. DNA of the CDR3: TGTGCCAGCTCACCCTGGGGACAGTACTACGAGCAGTACTTC. Supplemented by reference TRBV18 and TRBJ2-7, the full variable domain reads NAGVMQNPRHLVRRRGQEARLRCSPMKGHSHVYWYRQLPEEGLKFMVYLQKENIIDESGMPKERFSAEFPKEGPSILRIQQVVRGDSAAYFCASSPWGQYYEQYFGPGTRLTVT.

This clonotype has more than one count but fewer than ten. One end of the junction is discordant with germline, which a read error may explain. The chain recombines TRBV12-3 or TRBV12-4 with TRBJ2-2; 9 bases align to TRBD2. This CDR3 comprises 14 residues. CDR3 sequence: CASSFYSGGKTLAF. The CDR3 coding sequence is TGTGCCAGCAGTTTTTATAGCGGGGGAAAAACCTTAGCTTTT.

The rearrangement uses TRBV6-2 or TRBV6-3 and TRBJ2-7; D is possibly TRBD2 (6 bases). Germline V gene lookup returns CDR1 MNHEY and CDR2 SVGEGT. V lost 10 bases and J 0 bases, leaving 19 bases between the germline ends. The CDR3 covers 15 residues. This CDR3 reads CATTIRDGSSYEQYF. The CDR3 DNA reads TGTGCCACCACGATCCGGGACGGGAGCTCCTACGAGCAGTACTTC.

This clonotype was detected only a few times. Germline and junction disagree at one end, which may indicate a read error. The CDR3 DNA sequence: TGTGCCAGCAGAGCCAGGGGCTTC. Residues: CASRARGF. The chain uses TRBV6-1 and TRBJ2-5; D might be TRBD1 (6 bases). The germline gives CDR1 MNHNS, CDR2 SASEGT. This CDR3 has 8 amino acids.

The chain recombines TRBV4-1 with TRBJ1-1; D may be TRBD1 (5 bases). CDR3 size: 17 residues. V was cut by 1 base and J by 0 bases, with 15 bases left in between. From germline, CDR1 is MGHRA and CDR2 YSYEKL. CDR3 DNA sequence: TGCGCCAGCAGCCAAGTCGGGGGGAAGCTCCTGAACACTGAAGCTTTCTTT. Residues: CASSQVGGKLLNTEAFF.

V usage is TRBV12-3 or TRBV12-4 and J usage is TRBJ2-5; D is ambiguous. This CDR3 has 14 amino acids. The germline V and J ends were trimmed by 6 bases and 1 base, with 12 bases remaining between them. The CDR3 bases are TGTGCCAGCAGCGCAGGACGGGCCCAAGAGACCCAGTACTTC. Its translation is CASSAGRAQETQYF.

Comment on this clonotype: A much bigger clone sits one base away, suggesting this may be a read error. This chain links TRBV5-1 with TRBJ1-1; no firm D call. Deletions cut 7 bases from V and 3 bases from J, with 16 bases between. The CDR3 extends over 14 amino acids. CDR1 and CDR2 from the germline V gene are SGHRS and YFSETQ. CDR3 loop: CASGEEDMYTEAFF. CDR3 nucleotide sequence: TGCGCCAGCGGGGAGGAAGACATGTACACTGAAGCTTTCTTT.

This clonotype was observed a few times. The genes are TRBV20-1 and TRBJ2-2; unclear D gene. Trimming removed 3 bases from V and 0 bases from J, with 5 bases in between. The germline gives CDR1 DFQATT, CDR2 SNEGSKA (reference sequence). The CDR3 is 13 residues long. This CDR3 is CSASSSNTGELFF. The CDR3 nucleotides read TGCAGTGCTAGTTCTTCGAACACCGGGGAGCTGTTTTTT.

J is TRBJ2-7 and V is TRBV4-3; tentatively, D is TRBD2 (7 bases). Trimming took off 0 bases at V and 6 bases at J, with 12 bases between the two ends. This CDR3 has 14 residues. Germline CDR1 and CDR2: LGHNA and YSLEER. Here the CDR3 reads CASSQESRGGEQYF. In DNA form, the CDR3 reads TGCGCCAGCAGCCAAGAATCGAGGGGGGGCGAGCAGTACTTC.

V usage is TRBV3-1 and J usage is TRBJ2-5, with D perhaps being TRBD1 or TRBD2 (6 bases each). The CDR3 is 15 amino acids. In germline, CDR1 is LGHDT, CDR2 YNNKEL (reference sequence). With 3 bases removed from V and 9 bases from J, the gap between germline ends came to 20 bases. CDR3 in DNA: TGTGCCAGCAGCCATCAGGGGTGGGGGGCCCAAGCCCAGTACTTC. Translation: CASSHQGWGAQAQYF.

This sequence joins TRBV10-3 and TRBJ2-3; 10 bases fit TRBD2. Germline lookup yields CDR1 ENHRY and CDR2 SYGVKD. V lost 3 bases and J lost 5; bases outside the gene matches: 5. The CDR3 sequence is 15 residues long. This CDR3 reads CAISDASGRVDTQYF. CDR3 bases: TGTGCCATCAGTGACGCTAGCGGGAGAGTAGATACGCAGTATTTT.

CDR3 loop: CASSWNRGNTEAFF. Written as DNA, the CDR3 is TGTGCCAGCAGCTGGAACAGGGGGAACACTGAAGCTTTCTTT. The rearrangement links TRBV7-2 to TRBJ1-1, with 7 bases lining up with TRBD1. Unmatched junction bases numbered 3, after V lost 4 bases and J lost 1 base. Germline V gene lookup returns CDR1 SGHTA and CDR2 FQGNSA. This CDR3 has 14 residues.

This clonotype was recorded at least ten times. The J gene is TRBJ1-4, the V gene TRBV5-1; D perhaps matches TRBD1 (6 bases). The V and J ends lost 4 bases and 5 bases respectively, with 12 bases between them. Germline V gene data show CDR1 as SGHRS and CDR2 as YFSETQ. This CDR3 is 14 amino acids long. The CDR3 here is CASSPGQLNEKLFF. The CDR3 DNA sequence: TGCGCCAGCAGCCCAGGACAGCTAAATGAAAAACTGTTTTTT. The complete variable domain, with remaining parts taken from reference TRBV5-1 and TRBJ1-4, reads KAGVTQTPRYLIKTRGQQVTLSCSPISGHRSVSWYQQTPGQGLQFLFEYFSETQRNKGNFPGRFSGRQFSNSRSEMNVSTLELGDSALYLCASSPGQLNEKLFFGSGTQLSVL.

The rearrangement joins TRBV6-5 to TRBJ1-1; the D is unclear. V shed 2 bases and J shed 1 base, with 8 bases lying between them. Germline V gives CDR1 MNHEY, CDR2 SVGAGI. CDR3 length: 14 amino acids. CDR3 DNA: TGTGCCAGCAGTTACGAACCGAGGAACACTGAAGCTTTCTTT. It translates to CASSYEPRNTEAFF.

The chain combines TRBV6-1 with TRBJ2-3; no firm D call. Trimming stripped 1 base from V and 6 bases from J, with 5 bases between. The V gene's germline CDR1 is MNHNS and CDR2 SASEGT. The CDR3 is 12 amino acids. CDR3 region: CASSEVSDTQYF. The CDR3 DNA reads as TGTGCCAGCAGTGAAGTGTCGGATACGCAGTATTTT.

This clonotype occurred a few times. V is TRBV28 and J is TRBJ2-1; the D call may be TRBD1 or TRBD2 (6 bases each). Between the trimmed V and J ends, which lost 1 base and 2 bases, there was a span of 9 bases. This CDR3 comprises 15 residues. Germline V gene sequence: CDR1 MDHEN, CDR2 SYDVKM. For the CDR3, the DNA is TGTGCCAGCAGTTTATCGGAGGGGGCCTACAATGAGCAGTTCTTC. Its translation is CASSLSEGAYNEQFF.

This clonotype was counted between two and nine times. J is TRBJ2-5 and V is TRBV6-1; 10 nucleotides agree with TRBD2. The trim removed 5 bases at V and 2 bases at J, leaving 8 bases unmatched. The CDR3 runs to 16 residues. Per the germline V gene, CDR1 is MNHNS and CDR2 is SASEGT. The CDR3 bases are TGTGCCAGCAGTACACCGGGACTAGCGACACAAGAGACCCAGTACTTC. Translating it yields CASSTPGLATQETQYF.

The V call is TRBV30, the J call TRBJ1-2; D not certain. V was shortened by 2 bases and J by 3 bases, with 10 bases between the two germline ends. CDR3 length equals 13 residues. CDR1 and CDR2 from the germline V gene are GTSNPN and SVGIG (reference sequence). The CDR3: CAWSTGPHYGYTF. The CDR3 nucleotides are TGTGCCTGGAGTACCGGACCCCACTATGGCTACACCTTC.

This clonotype has ten or more counts. The chain combines TRBV29-1 with TRBJ1-2; TRBD1 is a possible D gene (6 bases). This CDR3 is built from 13 residues. Trimming cost V 6 bases and J 3 bases, with 14 bases left between them. The germline gives CDR1 SQVTM, CDR2 ANQGSEA. The CDR3 bases are TGCAGCGTCAACAAACAGGGAGACTATGGCTACACCTTC. Translation gives CSVNKQGDYGYTF.

V is TRBV7-9 and J is TRBJ2-3; D might be TRBD2 (5 bases). The CDR3 sequence is 17 residues long. CDR1 SEHNR and CDR2 FQNEAQ come from the germline V gene (reference sequence). V lost 5 bases, J lost 5 bases, and 23 bases lay in between. CDR3 protein: CASSPVTGRASEDTQYF. CDR3 DNA sequence: TGTGCCAGCAGCCCGGTGACCGGGCGGGCCTCGGAAGATACGCAGTATTTT.

This clonotype appeared a single time. The CDR3 protein is CATSYGWEDQETQYF. The CDR3, as DNA: TGTGCCACCAGTTACGGGTGGGAAGACCAAGAGACCCAGTACTTC. The V call is TRBV24-1, the J call TRBJ2-5, with unresolved D. V was trimmed by 6 bases and J by 0 bases, leaving 13 bases between them. Germline lookup yields CDR1 KGHDR and CDR2 SFDVKD. The CDR3 contains 15 residues.

The table lists this clonotype with a few counts. The chain employs TRBV9 and TRBJ2-3; 8 nucleotides match TRBD2. J lost 3 bases, V lost 3 bases, and 6 bases had no gene match. Germline CDR1 reads SGDLS; CDR2 reads YYNGEE. CDR3 size: 15 residues. In DNA, the CDR3 is TGTGCCAGCAGCGGCGCGGGGGGAACTACAGATACGCAGTATTTT. Its protein product is CASSGAGGTTDTQYF.

V usage is TRBV4-1 and J usage is TRBJ2-5; 7 bases match TRBD1. Germline values: CDR1 MGHRA, CDR2 YSYEKL. This CDR3 contains 16 residues. V lost 4 bases and J lost 0; bases outside the gene matches: 8. CDR3 DNA sequence: TGCGCCAGCAGCCTAACGGGACAGACGTACCAAGAGACCCAGTACTTC. It is translated as CASSLTGQTYQETQYF.